In its sample, the clone carrying this TCR beta chain was seen a few times. What it recognizes is unknown. These data come from a study of T cells in Graves' hyperthyroidism and ophthalmopathy. Study results and limitations: A 13 V-J signature model discriminated ophthalmopathy versus stable hyperthyroidism. Most thyroid-expanded clonotypes above 0.001 were also found in blood.

Germline V lookup: CDR1 SNHLY, CDR2 FYNNEI. V lost 1 base and J 9 bases, leaving 7 bases between the germline ends. This CDR3 spans 11 amino acids. Amplification of TCR beta CDR3 regions was performed using RNA transcripts as template. The primer set for the first-round RT-PCR of the TCR CDR3 was HTBI. TCRdb called the multiplex PCR reads again in MiXCR, with one record for every CDR3 protein. The sample contains 750,000 to 950,000 distinct CDR3 sequences, about two fifths of which appear only once. Over 18 months, lack of ophthalmopathy progression marked Graves' hyperthyroidism as stable. Hyperthyroidism patients were newly diagnosed, had disease duration under 2 months, and were aged 18 to 65 years.

The clonotype was recovered from a man between 18 and 29 years old with Graves' hyperthyroidism. The sequencing sample was made of blood. This sequence joins TRBV2 and TRBJ2-7; D uncertain. The DNA for the CDR3 is TGTGCCAGCAGTGAAGGGCCGGCGCAGTACTTC. Its protein is CASSEGPAQYF.